This is a list of T cell receptor beta chains from one sample in a study of post-analysis software for immune sequencing data. MiXCR, run by TCRdb on the PCR reads, gives a single entry per CDR3 protein. The sample shows roughly 400,000 distinct CDR3 sequences, over 30% of them seen only once. Sequencing input: blood. The receptors stem from a girl aged 2 to 10 with multiple sclerosis. Both conserved end residues are part of each CDR3. Each record gives: D gene, V gene, clone size, J gene, CDR3 protein, CDR3 DNA. D genes are given only for firm matches. Only some rows state a clone size, as once, few, many or a class for expanded clones.

>-|TRBV20-1|-|TRBJ2-1
CSAIRGGSARSYNEQFF
TGCAGTGCCATTAGGGGGGGCTCCGCTCGCTCCTACAATGAGCAGTTCTTC
>TRBD1|TRBV25-1|-|TRBJ1-2
CASSETQGSGIYGYTF
TGTGCCAGCAGTGAGACACAGGGGTCGGGTATCTATGGCTACACCTTC
>-|TRBV20-1|few|TRBJ2-7
CSATLDRSSYEQYF
TGCAGTGCCACATTAGACCGGAGCTCCTACGAGCAGTACTTC
>TRBD1|TRBV12-3/TRBV12-4|few|TRBJ2-1
CASRSFDRGREQFF
TGTGCCAGCAGATCATTCGACAGGGGCCGTGAGCAGTTCTTC
>-|TRBV20-1|-|TRBJ1-5
CSARDRAGVRNQPQHF
TGCAGTGCTAGAGATCGAGCCGGGGTGCGCAATCAGCCCCAGCATTTT
>-|TRBV28|-|TRBJ2-7
CASSLRPPRISYEQYF
TGTGCCAGCAGTTTACGCCCTCCAAGGATCTCCTACGAGCAGTACTTC
>TRBD1|TRBV3-1|-|TRBJ2-3
CASSLIHRGTDTQYF
TGTGCCAGCAGTCTAATCCACAGGGGAACAGATACGCAGTATTTT
>-|TRBV29-1|-|TRBJ2-7
CSVEGENYEQYF
TGCAGCGTTGAAGGGGAAAACTACGAGCAGTACTTC
>-|TRBV9|-|TRBJ2-5
CASSVSFSNYQETQYF
TGTGCCAGCAGCGTATCTTTTTCCAACTACCAAGAGACCCAGTACTTC
>TRBD1|TRBV7-9|-|TRBJ2-5
CASSVNRGPRPETQYF
TGTGCCAGCAGCGTCAACAGGGGCCCGCGACCAGAGACCCAGTACTTC
>TRBD1|TRBV12-3/TRBV12-4|-|TRBJ1-2
CASTKTGTYGYTF
TGTGCCAGCACCAAGACAGGGACCTATGGCTACACCTTC
>-|TRBV6-5|many|TRBJ1-2
CASSYRGYGYTF
TGTGCCAGCAGTTACAGAGGATATGGCTACACCTTC
>-|TRBV5-1|once|TRBJ1-1
CASSLAWWGLNTEAFF
TGCGCCAGCAGCTTGGCCTGGTGGGGGCTGAACACTGAAGCTTTCTTT
>-|TRBV6-2/TRBV6-3|few|TRBJ2-5
CASRGLIYETQYF
TGTGCCAGCAGGGGGTTAATTTACGAGACCCAGTACTTC
>TRBD1|TRBV25-1|-|TRBJ2-2
CASSEYFRTGGITGELFF
TGTGCCAGCAGTGAATATTTTAGGACAGGGGGCATTACCGGGGAGCTGTTTTTT
>TRBD2|TRBV10-3|-|TRBJ2-7
CAISERAGVYEQYF
TGTGCCATCAGTGAACGAGCGGGAGTCTACGAGCAGTACTTC
>TRBD2|TRBV28|once|TRBJ2-1
CASRSSGGSYNEQFF
TGTGCCAGCAGGTCTAGCGGAGGCTCCTACAATGAGCAGTTCTTC
>-|TRBV7-8|few|TRBJ2-7
CASSLVSTEQYF
TGTGCCAGCAGCTTAGTGAGTACCGAGCAGTACTTC
>TRBD2|TRBV3-1|-|TRBJ2-5
CASSQDTGGWQETQYF
TGTGCCAGCAGCCAAGATACGGGGGGGTGGCAGGAGACCCAGTACTTC
>-|TRBV5-5|-|TRBJ1-5
CARDDRPLGSNQPQHF
TGTGCCAGGGACGACAGGCCCCTGGGGAGCAATCAGCCCCAGCATTTT
>-|TRBV7-8|few|TRBJ2-3
CASSLDGPRLGGTQYF
TGTGCCAGCAGCTTAGATGGACCCCGCCTTGGTGGTACGCAGTATTTT
>-|TRBV12-5|-|TRBJ1-1
CASGLRVPGTRSAEAFF
TGTGCTAGTGGTTTGCGGGTCCCCGGGACACGCTCCGCTGAAGCTTTCTTT
>TRBD2|TRBV29-1|-|TRBJ2-5
CSVDGTSGGYETQYF
TGCAGCGTTGACGGGACTAGCGGGGGATACGAGACCCAGTACTTC
>-|TRBV27|many|TRBJ2-5
CASSLWPGRQGDPQETQYF
TGTGCCAGCAGTTTATGGCCGGGGAGGCAGGGGGACCCCCAAGAGACCCAGTACTTC
>TRBD1|TRBV20-1|-|TRBJ1-6
CSARGQGPYNSPLHF
TGCAGTGCGCGGGGACAGGGTCCCTATAATTCACCCCTCCACTTT
>-|TRBV9|many|TRBJ1-2
CASSVGPGKANYGYTF
TGTGCCAGCAGCGTAGGCCCAGGAAAAGCTAACTATGGCTACACCTTC
>-|TRBV28|few|TRBJ2-5
CASMEQVQETQYF
TGTGCCAGCATGGAACAGGTCCAAGAGACCCAGTACTTC
>-|TRBV29-1|few|TRBJ2-1
CSVGGGVYNEQFF
TGCAGCGTCGGTGGTGGGGTTTACAATGAGCAGTTCTTC
>-|TRBV9|-|TRBJ2-7
CASSSRGQGYEQYF
TGTGCCAGCAGCTCGCGTGGTCAGGGCTACGAGCAGTACTTC
>-|TRBV3-1|-|TRBJ2-7
CASSQTTTSYEQYF
TGTGCCAGCAGCCAAACCACTACCTCCTACGAGCAGTACTTC
>-|TRBV5-1|-|TRBJ2-5
CASSLDLAQETQYF
TGCGCCAGCAGCTTGGATTTAGCCCAAGAGACCCAGTACTTC
>-|TRBV29-1|-|TRBJ1-1
CSVGQVLNTEAFF
TGCAGCGTTGGACAGGTGCTGAACACTGAAGCTTTCTTT
>TRBD1|TRBV2|-|TRBJ1-2
CASSGTALQIFYGYTF
TGTGCCAGCAGCGGGACAGCCCTCCAGATTTTCTATGGCTACACCTTC
>-|TRBV5-1|-|TRBJ2-3
CASSLWLGATDTQYF
TGCGCCAGCAGCTTATGGCTGGGGGCCACAGATACGCAGTATTTT
>-|TRBV20-1|-|TRBJ2-3
CSANRITDTQYF
TGCAGTGCTAATAGGATCACAGATACGCAGTATTTT
>TRBD2|TRBV7-6|few|TRBJ2-1
CASSPTLAGGTSSYNEQFF
TGTGCCAGCAGCCCAACCTTAGCGGGGGGCACGAGCTCCTACAATGAGCAGTTCTTC
>-|TRBV6-5|-|TRBJ2-7
CASTDYSREQYF
TGTGCCAGCACAGACTACTCCCGCGAGCAGTACTTC
>-|TRBV6-5|few|TRBJ1-2
CASRERRGRGYTF
TGTGCCAGCAGGGAGCGTAGGGGAAGAGGCTACACCTTC
>-|TRBV10-3|few|TRBJ2-7
CAISEAYEQYF
TGTGCCATCAGTGAGGCGTACGAGCAGTACTTC
>TRBD2|TRBV27|few|TRBJ2-7
CASSLGGETYEQYF
TGTGCCAGCAGTTTAGGGGGGGAAACTTACGAGCAGTACTTC